The following is a T cell receptor (beta chain) sequence with its context. Its target is unknown. Germline CDR1 LNHDA, CDR2 SQIVND (reference sequence). V was clipped by 11 bases and J by 2 bases, with 15 bases between them. The CDR3 length is 14 residues. The data stem from a study of T cell responses to AZD1222 COVID-19 vaccine. General study points: Donors were largely white British and mainly female; clonal diversity was possibly underestimated. Two AZD1222 doses significantly raised spike-specific TCR breadth and depth over controls. A reported finding is that nearly half of spike-specific TCRs target unmutated variant regions.

Libraries were prepared by immunoSEQ multiplex PCR; TCRdb keeps only in-frame clonotypes and omits some of them. Among around 120,000 clones listed, about 92% were seen once. This clonotype was obtained from an adult who received the AZD1222 COVID-19 vaccine. V is TRBV19 and J is TRBJ2-2; no reliable D call. Source: peripheral blood, taken 28 days after the second AZD1222 dose. The CDR3 DNA is TGTGCCTCACGATTACACCCCAACACCGGGGAGCTGTTTTTT. Its protein product is CASRLHPNTGELFF.